This T cell receptor beta chain stems from a study of identical twins (dated by TCRdb to 2016 to 2017). In terms of the full investigation: The study deep-sequenced TCR alpha and beta repertoires from monozygotic twins, unrelated adults of various ages and cord blood to test whether fetal clonotypes persist. Replicate twin experiments were performed at different times using different library preparation protocols to rule out contamination. The investigation overall reported the following: A weaker excess of twin sharing was found in beta out-of-frame sequences because the signal-to-noise ratio was lowered by fewer shared sequences. Abundant cord blood beta clonotypes carried fewer insertions; young adult naive repertoires showed a weaker similar trend, while memory repertoires showed none. Conclusions relied on cross-sectional statistical analysis, since the same donors could not be followed over many years. Compared with coincidental sharing between unrelated individuals, an excess of low generation-probability sequences was observed among out-of-frame TCR alpha sequences shared between twins. Invariant T cells such as MAIT and iNKT could partly confound zero-insertion analyses, although diverse VJ usage argued against such confounding for most clonotypes. Recombination models systematically underestimated out-of-frame TCR alpha sharing in monozygotic twins but agreed with sharing between unrelated individuals.

Every donor in the study was a healthy Caucasian. Three pairs of female monozygotic twins, all aged roughly 18 to 29 years, made up the twin cohort. Using Miltenyi CD45RO+ enrichment and human naive T-cell isolation kits, memory (CD45RO+) and naive T cells were isolated from PBMC. Concerning this clonotype: Its antigen is unknown. Per-nucleotide qualities are absent, and no much larger clonotype sits a single base away.

The CDR3 has 16 amino acids, counting the end cysteine and phenylalanine. The only DNA kept is the CDR3, 48 bases in frame from the first base. V is shortened by 1 base, J by 6 bases, and the region joining them spans 13 bases. The germline V gene yields SGHTA for CDR1 and FQGNSA for CDR2. The library was obtained by 5' RACE. Sequencing instrument: Illumina HiSeq 2000. Template switching added a universal primer binding site, and the final cDNA carried a unique molecular identifier that allowed TCR cDNA molecules to be counted accurately. Specific primers in the conserved constant-segment region were used to synthesize first-strand cDNA for TCR alpha and beta chains. Each cDNA library was double barcoded, with a SMART-Mk sample barcode plus Illumina barcodes, to control for contamination. TruSeq adapter sequences, together with Illumina sample barcodes, were added in two successive PCR steps. The TCR alpha and beta cDNA libraries were sequenced on the Illumina HiSeq platform using custom primers. The authors' pipeline ran thus. MiGEC was used to process raw reads and extract unique molecular identifiers, and MiXCR was used to find CDR3 positions. Recombination models were inferred per individual with the repgenHMM and IGoR tools using an EM algorithm. The analysis of shared clonotypes was done with the tcR package in R, with sharing normalized by the product of cloneset sizes. Out-of-frame nonproductive sequences were analyzed to study raw recombination free of thymic and clonal selection effects. Using fastp at Q25 and MiXCR, TCRdb reprocessed the public reads and kept productive beta chains. Here each entry gathers all rows of one CDR3 protein and keeps the most common genes and DNA. In this record, the V and J calls reflect TCRdb's handling and not the investigators' own analysis. Recorded for this sample are fewer than 250,000 distinct CDR3 sequences; 7.5% of them occurred a single time. Clones ranked in the top ten supply 1.9% of the sample.

This sample also belongs to another study, concerning yellow fever vaccine responses in identical twins. The second source states: The T cell response to vaccination in identical twins was reported by the authors to appear partly convergent and partly personalized. In the study, vaccine-responding T cell clones were precisely tracked in identical twins.

The sequenced sample consisted of memory (CD45RO+) T cells sorted from blood. The cell subset or site tag for this specimen amounts to: CD45RO+ enriched T cells. The TCR comes from a woman between 18 and 30 years old in good health. The chain employs TRBV7-2 and TRBJ1-6; TRBD1 is a weak D gene call, 5 bases matching. The CDR3 region reads CASSLGGASSNSPLHF. The bases are TGTGCCAGCAGCTTAGGAGGGGCTTCGAGTAATTCACCCCTCCACTTT.